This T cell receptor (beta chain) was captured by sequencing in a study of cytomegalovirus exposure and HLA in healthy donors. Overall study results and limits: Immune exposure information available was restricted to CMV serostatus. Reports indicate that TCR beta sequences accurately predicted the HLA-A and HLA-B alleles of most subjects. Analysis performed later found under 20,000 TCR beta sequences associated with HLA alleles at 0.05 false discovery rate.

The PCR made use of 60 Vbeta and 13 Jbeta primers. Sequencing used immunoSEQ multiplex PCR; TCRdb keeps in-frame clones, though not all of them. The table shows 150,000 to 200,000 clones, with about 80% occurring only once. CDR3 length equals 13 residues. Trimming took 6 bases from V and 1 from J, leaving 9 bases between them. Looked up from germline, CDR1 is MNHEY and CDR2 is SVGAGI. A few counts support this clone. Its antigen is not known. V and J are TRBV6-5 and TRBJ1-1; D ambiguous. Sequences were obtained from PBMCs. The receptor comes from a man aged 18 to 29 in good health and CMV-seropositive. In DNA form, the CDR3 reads TGTGCCAGCAGCACCGACAAGAACACTGAAGCTTTCTTT. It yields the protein CASSTDKNTEAFF.